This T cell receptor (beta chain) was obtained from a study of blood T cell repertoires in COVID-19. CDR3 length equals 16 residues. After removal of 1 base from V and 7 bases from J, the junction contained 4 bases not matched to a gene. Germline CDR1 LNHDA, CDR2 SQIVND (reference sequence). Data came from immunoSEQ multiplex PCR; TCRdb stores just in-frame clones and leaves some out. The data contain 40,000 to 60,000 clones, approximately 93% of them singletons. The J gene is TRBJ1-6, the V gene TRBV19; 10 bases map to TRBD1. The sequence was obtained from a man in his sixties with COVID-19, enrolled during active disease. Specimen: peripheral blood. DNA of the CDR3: TGTGCCAGTAGTATAGTACCGGGACAGGGGAATTCACCCCTCCACTTT. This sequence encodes CASSIVPGQGNSPLHF.